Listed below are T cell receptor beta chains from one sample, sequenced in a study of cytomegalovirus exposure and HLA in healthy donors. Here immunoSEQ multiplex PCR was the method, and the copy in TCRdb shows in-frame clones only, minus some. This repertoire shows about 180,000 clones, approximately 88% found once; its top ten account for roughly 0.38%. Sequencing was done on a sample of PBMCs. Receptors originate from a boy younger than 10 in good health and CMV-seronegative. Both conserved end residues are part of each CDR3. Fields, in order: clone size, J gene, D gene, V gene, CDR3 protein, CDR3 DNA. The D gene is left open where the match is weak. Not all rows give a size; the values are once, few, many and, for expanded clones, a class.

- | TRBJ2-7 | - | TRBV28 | CASSPSSWFRPYEQYF | TGTGCCAGCAGCCCCTCTAGTTGGTTCAGACCCTACGAGCAGTACTTC
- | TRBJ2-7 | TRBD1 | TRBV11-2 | CASSYTWGTGNEQYF | TGTGCCAGCAGCTACACCTGGGGGACAGGGAACGAGCAGTACTTC
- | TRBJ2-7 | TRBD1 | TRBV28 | CASSPPRGQGFYEQYF | TGTGCCAGCAGCCCTCCGAGGGGACAGGGTTTTTACGAGCAGTACTTC
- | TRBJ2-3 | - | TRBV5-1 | CASSFPERDTQYF | TGCGCCAGCAGCTTCCCGGAGAGAGATACGCAGTATTTT
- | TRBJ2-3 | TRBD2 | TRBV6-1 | CASRLAGRGDTQYF | TGTGCCAGCAGACTAGCGGGACGAGGGGATACGCAGTATTTT
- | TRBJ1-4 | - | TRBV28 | CASSYDLKLFF | TGTGCCAGCAGTTACGACTTAAAACTGTTTTTT
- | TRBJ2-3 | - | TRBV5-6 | CASSLVDSLSTDTQYF | TGTGCCAGCAGCTTGGTTGATAGCCTGAGCACAGATACGCAGTATTTT
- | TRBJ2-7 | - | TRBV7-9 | CASSRWDSAFEQYF | TGTGCCAGCAGCCGCTGGGACTCCGCGTTCGAGCAGTACTTC
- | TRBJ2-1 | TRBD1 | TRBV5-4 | CASSPKGQRKYNEQFF | TGTGCCAGCAGCCCTAAGGGACAGCGGAAATACAATGAGCAGTTCTTC
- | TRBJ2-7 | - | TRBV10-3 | CAISEGGDEQYF | TGTGCCATCAGTGAAGGGGGGGACGAGCAGTACTTC
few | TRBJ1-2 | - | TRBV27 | CASSLTSTKGYTF | TGTGCCAGCAGTTTAACTTCTACGAAGGGCTACACCTTC
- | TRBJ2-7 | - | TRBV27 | CASSLSLRSSYEQYF | TGTGCCAGCAGTTTATCACTGAGGAGCTCCTACGAGCAGTACTTC
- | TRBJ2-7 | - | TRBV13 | CASSPGLGWNEQYF | TGTGCCAGCAGCCCCGGACTTGGTTGGAACGAGCAGTACTTC
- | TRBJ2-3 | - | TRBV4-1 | CASSQDQTPPSTDTQYF | TGCGCCAGCAGCCAAGATCAGACACCGCCGAGCACAGATACGCAGTATTTT
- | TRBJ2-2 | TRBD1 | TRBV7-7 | CASSPNRGPNTGELFF | TGTGCCAGCAGCCCTAACAGGGGTCCGAACACCGGGGAGCTGTTTTTT
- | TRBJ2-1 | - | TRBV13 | CASSLEGTYNEQFF | TGTGCCAGCAGCTTAGAGGGGACCTACAATGAGCAGTTCTTC
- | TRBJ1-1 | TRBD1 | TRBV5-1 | CASSLGTGLNTEAFF | TGCGCCAGCAGCTTAGGGACAGGGTTGAACACTGAAGCTTTCTTT
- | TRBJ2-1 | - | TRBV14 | CASSQVGGSSYNEQFF | TGTGCCAGCAGCCAAGTTGGGGGGAGCTCCTACAATGAGCAGTTCTTC
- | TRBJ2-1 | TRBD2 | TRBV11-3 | CASSFLAGENNEQFF | TGTGCCAGCAGCTTCTTAGCGGGAGAGAACAATGAGCAGTTCTTC
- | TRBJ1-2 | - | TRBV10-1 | CASSRQVEYGYTF | TGCGCCAGCTCCCGACAAGTCGAATATGGCTACACCTTC
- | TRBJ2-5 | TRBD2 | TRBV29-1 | CSASPSGSEETQYF | TGCAGCGCCTCCCCGAGCGGGAGTGAAGAGACCCAGTACTTC
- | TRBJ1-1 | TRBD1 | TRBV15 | CATSSRQGANEAFF | TGTGCCACCAGCAGCAGACAGGGGGCAAATGAAGCTTTCTTT
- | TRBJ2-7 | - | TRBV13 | CASSSGLPSSYEQYF | TGTGCCAGCAGCTCTGGACTTCCTAGCTCCTACGAGCAGTACTTC
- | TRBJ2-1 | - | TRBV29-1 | CSVVGSDNEQFF | TGCAGCGTTGTCGGCAGCGACAATGAGCAGTTCTTC
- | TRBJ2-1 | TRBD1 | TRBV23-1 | CASSLPGTGLTPPGQPQSYNEQFF | TGCGCCAGCAGTCTCCCCGGGACAGGGCTAACACCCCCAGGTCAACCACAATCCTACAATGAGCAGTTCTTC
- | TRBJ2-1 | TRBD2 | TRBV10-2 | CASSESASGNNNEQFF | TGCGCCAGCAGTGAATCGGCTAGCGGGAATAACAATGAGCAGTTCTTC
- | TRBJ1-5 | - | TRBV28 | CASSFDPGEDQPQHF | TGTGCCAGCAGTTTCGACCCCGGAGAGGATCAGCCCCAGCATTTT
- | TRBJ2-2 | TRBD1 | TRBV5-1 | CASSGDREGGELFF | TGCGCCAGCTCGGGGGACAGGGAAGGCGGGGAGCTGTTTTTT
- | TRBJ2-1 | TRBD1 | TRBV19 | CASSTWTGESSYNEQFF | TGTGCCAGTAGTACCTGGACAGGAGAGAGCTCCTACAATGAGCAGTTCTTC
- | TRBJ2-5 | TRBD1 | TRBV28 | CASSLDRGQETQYF | TGTGCCAGCAGTTTGGACAGGGGGCAGGAGACCCAGTACTTC
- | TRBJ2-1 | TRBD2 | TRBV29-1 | CSVSGRYNEQFF | TGCAGCGTCAGCGGGAGGTACAATGAGCAGTTCTTC
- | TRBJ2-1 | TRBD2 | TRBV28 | CASRTLADYNEQFF | TGTGCCAGCAGAACACTAGCGGACTACAATGAGCAGTTCTTC
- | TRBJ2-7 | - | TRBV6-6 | CASSYPPNEQYF | TGTGCCAGCAGTTACCCACCCAACGAGCAGTACTTC
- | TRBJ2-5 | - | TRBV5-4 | CASSLDQTGRETQYF | TGTGCCAGCAGCTTGGACCAAACAGGGCGAGAGACCCAGTACTTC
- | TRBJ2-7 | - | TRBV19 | CASSPRQNPYEQYF | TGTGCCAGTAGTCCAAGACAGAACCCCTACGAGCAGTACTTC
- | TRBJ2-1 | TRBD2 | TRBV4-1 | CASSQDRTSGRNEQFF | TGCGCCAGCAGCCAAGATAGAACTAGCGGGAGGAATGAGCAGTTCTTC
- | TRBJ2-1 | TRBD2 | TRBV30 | CAWARRLAGGVHEQFF | TGTGCCTGGGCCCGGAGACTAGCGGGAGGGGTCCATGAGCAGTTCTTC
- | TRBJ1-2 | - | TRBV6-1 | CASSEARGAGGYTF | TGTGCCAGCAGTGAAGCGCGGGGGGCAGGCGGCTACACCTTC
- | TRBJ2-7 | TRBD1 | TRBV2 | CASSDLDRGSEQYF | TGTGCCAGCAGTGACTTGGACAGGGGGAGCGAGCAGTACTTC
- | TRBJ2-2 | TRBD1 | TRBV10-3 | CAITGTGQPGELFF | TGTGCCATCACAGGGACAGGGCAACCCGGGGAGCTGTTTTTT
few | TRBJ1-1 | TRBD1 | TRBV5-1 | CASSQDREVTEAFF | TGCGCCAGCAGCCAGGACAGGGAGGTCACTGAAGCTTTCTTT
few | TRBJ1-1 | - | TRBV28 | CASSSGTNTEAFF | TGTGCCAGCAGTTCGGGGACAAACACTGAAGCTTTCTTT
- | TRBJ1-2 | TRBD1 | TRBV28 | CASSLDPATGNGYTF | TGTGCCAGCAGTCTGGATCCAGCGACAGGGAATGGCTACACCTTC